This TCR beta chain was found in a study of cytomegalovirus exposure and HLA in healthy donors. Study background: For the roughly 400 genotyped donors, about 81% fell within the Caucasian-associated ancestry cluster.

The donors (healthy individuals) were bone marrow donors. Primers: 60 Vbeta forward and 13 Jbeta reverse. This table comes from immunoSEQ multiplex PCR, and its TCRdb copy is limited to in-frame clones, with some not included. The sample holds some 150,000 clones; 78% are singletons and the top ten take about 3%. Study-level points and caveats: For most TCR beta V segments, an earlier analysis put the productive rate at about 87% or about 30% of the time. The authors confirmed in vitro that a few CMV-associated chains were specific for CMV antigens.

This clone was observed a few times. Its antigen remains unknown. CDR3 length: 16 residues. Trimming stripped 2 bases from V and 1 base from J, with 17 bases between. Germline V gene data show CDR1 as SQVTM and CDR2 as ANQGSEA. Sequencing was done on a sample of PBMCs. This sequence was found in a man aged 40-49 years in good health and CMV-seropositive. V is TRBV29-1 and J is TRBJ1-1; D is unclear. As DNA, the CDR3 is TGCAGCGTTGAACCTTTAGCGTTGGGAGGGAACACTGAAGCTTTCTTT. Translation gives CSVEPLALGGNTEAFF.